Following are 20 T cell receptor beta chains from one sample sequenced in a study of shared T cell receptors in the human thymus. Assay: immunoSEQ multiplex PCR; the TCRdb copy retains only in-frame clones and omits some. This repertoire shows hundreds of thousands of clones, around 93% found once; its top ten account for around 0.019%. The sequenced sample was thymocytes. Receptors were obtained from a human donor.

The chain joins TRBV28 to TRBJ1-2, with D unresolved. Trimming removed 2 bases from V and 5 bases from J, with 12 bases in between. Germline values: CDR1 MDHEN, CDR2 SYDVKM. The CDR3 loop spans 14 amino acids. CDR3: CASSLSRGTYGYTF. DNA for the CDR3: TGTGCCAGCAGTTTAAGCCGGGGAACGTATGGCTACACCTTC.

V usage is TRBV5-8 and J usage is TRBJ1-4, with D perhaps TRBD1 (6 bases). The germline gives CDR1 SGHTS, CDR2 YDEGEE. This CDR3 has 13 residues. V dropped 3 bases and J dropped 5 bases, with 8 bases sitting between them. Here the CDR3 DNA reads TGTGCCAGCAGCTCCGACAGGAATGAAAAACTGTTTTTT. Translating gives CASSSDRNEKLFF.

The CDR3 loop reads CASSLVGDRDHNEQFF. The CDR3 region has the DNA TGTGCCAGCAGCTTAGTCGGGGACAGGGACCACAATGAGCAGTTCTTC. This sequence joins TRBV7-9 and TRBJ2-1, with TRBD1 matching over 9 bases. Trimming removed 1 base from V and 5 bases from J; junction bases left unmatched: 6. CDR3 length equals 16 residues. Germline-derived CDR1 and CDR2 are SEHNR and FQNEAQ (reference sequence).

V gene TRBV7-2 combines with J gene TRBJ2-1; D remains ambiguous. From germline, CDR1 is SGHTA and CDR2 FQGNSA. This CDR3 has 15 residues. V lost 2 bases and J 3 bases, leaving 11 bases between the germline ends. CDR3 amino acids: CASSLFSEDYNEQFF. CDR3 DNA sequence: TGTGCCAGCAGCTTATTTTCGGAAGACTACAATGAGCAGTTCTTC.

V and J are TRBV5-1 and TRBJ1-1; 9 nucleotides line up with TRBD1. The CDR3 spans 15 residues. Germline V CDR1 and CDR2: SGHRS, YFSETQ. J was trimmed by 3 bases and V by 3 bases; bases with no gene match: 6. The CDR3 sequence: CASSSTGGAYTEAFF. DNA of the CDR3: TGCGCCAGCAGCTCCACAGGGGGCGCATACACTGAAGCTTTCTTT. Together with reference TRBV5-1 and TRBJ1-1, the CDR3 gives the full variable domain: KAGVTQTPRYLIKTRGQQVTLSCSPISGHRSVSWYQQTPGQGLQFLFEYFSETQRNKGNFPGRFSGRQFSNSRSEMNVSTLELGDSALYLCASSSTGGAYTEAFFGQGTRLTVV.

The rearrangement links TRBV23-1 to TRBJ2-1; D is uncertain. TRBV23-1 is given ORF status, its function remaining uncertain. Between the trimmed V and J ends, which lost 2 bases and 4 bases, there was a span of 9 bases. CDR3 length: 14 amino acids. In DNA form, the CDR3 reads TGCGCCAGCAGTCAACCTACCCCGTACAATGAGCAGTTCTTC. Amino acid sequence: CASSQPTPYNEQFF.

CDR3 sequence: CAISEGTSGRVPYEQYF. The CDR3 nucleotides are TGTGCCATCAGTGAGGGGACTAGCGGGAGAGTCCCCTACGAGCAGTACTTC. The V and J genes are TRBV10-3 and TRBJ2-7, with 14 bases aligning to TRBD2. CDR1 and CDR2 (germline): ENHRY, SYGVKD. This CDR3 has 17 residues. Trimming took 2 bases from V and 2 from J; bases not matched to a gene: 5.

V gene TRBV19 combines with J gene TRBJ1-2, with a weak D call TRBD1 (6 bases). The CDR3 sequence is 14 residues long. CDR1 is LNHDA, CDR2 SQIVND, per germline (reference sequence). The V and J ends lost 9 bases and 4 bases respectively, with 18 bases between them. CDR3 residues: CASQAPDRTYGYTF. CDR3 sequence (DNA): TGTGCCAGCCAAGCTCCAGACAGGACCTATGGCTACACCTTC.

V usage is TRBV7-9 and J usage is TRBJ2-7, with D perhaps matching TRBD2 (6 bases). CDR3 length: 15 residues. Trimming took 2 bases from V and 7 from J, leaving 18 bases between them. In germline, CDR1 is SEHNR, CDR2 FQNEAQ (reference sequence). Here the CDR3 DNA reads TGTGCCAGCAGCTTAATGTCGGGAGTTAGGCGAGAGCAGTACTTC. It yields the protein CASSLMSGVRREQYF. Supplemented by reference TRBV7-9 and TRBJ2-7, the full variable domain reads DTGVSQNPRHKITKRGQNVTFRCDPISEHNRLYWYRQTLGQGPEFLTYFQNEAQLEKSRLLSDRFSAERPKGSFSTLEIQRTEQGDSAMYLCASSLMSGVRREQYFGPGTRLTVT.

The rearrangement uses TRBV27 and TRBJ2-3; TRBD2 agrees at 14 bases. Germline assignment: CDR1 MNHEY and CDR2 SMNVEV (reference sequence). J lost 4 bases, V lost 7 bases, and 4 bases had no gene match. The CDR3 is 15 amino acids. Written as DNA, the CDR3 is TGTGCCAGCAAGTGGGGACTAGCGGGAGCAGATACGCAGTATTTT. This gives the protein CASKWGLAGADTQYF.

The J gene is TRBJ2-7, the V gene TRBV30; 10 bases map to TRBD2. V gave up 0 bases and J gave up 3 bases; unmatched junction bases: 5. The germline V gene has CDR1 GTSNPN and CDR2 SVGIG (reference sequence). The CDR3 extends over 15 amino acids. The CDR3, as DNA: TGTGCCTGGAGTGTACCAAGCGGGAGGGTCTACGAGCAGTACTTC. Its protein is CAWSVPSGRVYEQYF.

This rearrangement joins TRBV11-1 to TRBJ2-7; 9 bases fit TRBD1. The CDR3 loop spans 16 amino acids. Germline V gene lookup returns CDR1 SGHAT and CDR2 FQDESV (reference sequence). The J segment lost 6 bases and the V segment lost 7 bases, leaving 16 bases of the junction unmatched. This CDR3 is CASTLSFRDRVGEQYF. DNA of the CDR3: TGTGCCAGCACCCTGTCATTCAGGGACAGGGTAGGCGAGCAGTACTTC.

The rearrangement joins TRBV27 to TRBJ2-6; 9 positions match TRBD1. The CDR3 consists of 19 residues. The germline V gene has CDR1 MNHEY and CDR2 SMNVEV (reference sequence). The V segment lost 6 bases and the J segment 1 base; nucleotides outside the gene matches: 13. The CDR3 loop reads CASSLPAGTGSSGANVLTF. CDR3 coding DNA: TGTGCCAGCAGCTTACCTGCCGGGACAGGGTCTTCTGGGGCCAACGTCCTGACTTTC.

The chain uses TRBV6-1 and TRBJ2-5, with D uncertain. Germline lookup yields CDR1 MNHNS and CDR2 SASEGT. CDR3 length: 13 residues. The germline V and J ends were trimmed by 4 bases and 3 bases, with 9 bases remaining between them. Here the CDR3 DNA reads TGTGCCAGCAGTGCAGCGAAAAAAGAGACCCAGTACTTC. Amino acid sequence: CASSAAKKETQYF.

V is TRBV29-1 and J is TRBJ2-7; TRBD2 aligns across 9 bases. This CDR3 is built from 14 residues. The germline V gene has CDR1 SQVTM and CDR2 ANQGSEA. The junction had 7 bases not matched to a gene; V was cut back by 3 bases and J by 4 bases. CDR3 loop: CSVDLGSGSYEQYF. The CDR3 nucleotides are TGCAGCGTTGATCTAGGTAGCGGGAGTTACGAGCAGTACTTC.

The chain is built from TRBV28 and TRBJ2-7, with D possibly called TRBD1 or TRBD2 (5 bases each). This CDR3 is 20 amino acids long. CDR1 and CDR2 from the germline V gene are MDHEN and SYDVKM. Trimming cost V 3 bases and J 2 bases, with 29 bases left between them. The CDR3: CASSFVLDRGTDDLAYEQYF. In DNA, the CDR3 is TGTGCCAGCAGTTTCGTATTGGATCGTGGGACGGACGATTTGGCCTACGAGCAGTACTTC.

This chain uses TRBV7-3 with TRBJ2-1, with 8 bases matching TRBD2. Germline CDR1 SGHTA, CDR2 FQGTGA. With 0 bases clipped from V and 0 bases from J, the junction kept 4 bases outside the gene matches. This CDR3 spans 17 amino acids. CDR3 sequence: CASSLTLSGSSYNEQFF. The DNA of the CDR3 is TGTGCCAGCAGCTTAACTTTGAGCGGGAGCTCCTACAATGAGCAGTTCTTC.

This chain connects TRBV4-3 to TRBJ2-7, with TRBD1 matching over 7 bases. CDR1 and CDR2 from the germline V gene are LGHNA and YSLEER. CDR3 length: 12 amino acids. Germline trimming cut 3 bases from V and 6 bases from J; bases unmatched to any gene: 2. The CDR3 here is CASSQNRGEQYF. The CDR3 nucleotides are TGCGCCAGCAGCCAGAACAGGGGCGAGCAGTACTTC.

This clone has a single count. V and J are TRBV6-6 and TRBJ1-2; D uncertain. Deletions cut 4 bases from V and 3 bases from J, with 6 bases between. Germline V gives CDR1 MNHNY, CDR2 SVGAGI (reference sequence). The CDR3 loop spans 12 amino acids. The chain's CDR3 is CASSSGYYGYTF. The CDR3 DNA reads TGTGCCAGCAGTTCCGGCTACTATGGCTACACCTTC.

The CDR3 sequence: CASSQEPPDRETEAFF. The CDR3 bases are TGTGCCAGCAGCCAAGAGCCCCCGGACAGGGAAACTGAAGCTTTCTTT. The V gene is TRBV14, the J gene TRBJ1-1; TRBD1 matches at 8 bases. Germline loops: CDR1 SGHDN, CDR2 FVKESK. This CDR3 is built from 16 residues. V lost 0 bases to trimming and J lost 5 bases; unmatched junction nucleotides: 8. Filled out from reference TRBV14 and TRBJ1-1, the complete variable domain reads EAGVTQFPSHSVIEKGQTVTLRCDPISGHDNLYWYRRVMGKEIKFLLHFVKESKQDESGMPNNRFLAERTGGTYSTLKVQPAELEDSGVYFCASSQEPPDRETEAFFGQGTRLTVV.